This TCR beta chain was profiled in a study of identical twins (dated by TCRdb to about 2016). Regarding the study in general: The study deep-sequenced TCR alpha and beta repertoires from monozygotic twins, unrelated adults of various ages and cord blood to test whether fetal clonotypes persist. To rule out contamination, replicate twin experiments were performed at different times with different library preparation protocols.

Overall results and qualifications from the work: In beta out-of-frame sequences, excess twin sharing was weaker, because having fewer shared sequences lowered the signal-to-noise ratio. In monozygotic twins, out-of-frame TCR alpha sharing was systematically underestimated by recombination models, although the models agreed with sharing between unrelated individuals. Compared with coincidental sharing between unrelated individuals, out-of-frame TCR alpha sequences shared between twins showed an excess of sequences with low generation probability. Because the same donors could not be followed over many years, the conclusions relied on cross-sectional statistical analysis. Fewer insertions were carried by abundant cord blood beta clonotypes; a weaker similar trend was observed in young adult naive repertoires, while no such trend was observed in memory repertoires. Invariant T cells such as MAIT and iNKT could partly confound zero-insertion analyses, though diverse VJ usage argued against this for most clonotypes.

Every donor in the study was a healthy Caucasian. The twin cohort comprised three pairs of female monozygotic twins, all aged roughly 18 to 30 years. Miltenyi CD45RO+ enrichment and human naive T-cell isolation kits were used to isolate memory (CD45RO+) and naive T cells from PBMC. Library generation was performed with 5' RACE. The reads were generated on an Illumina HiSeq 2000. A universal primer binding site was added through template switching, and the final cDNA carried a unique molecular identifier so that TCR cDNA molecules could be counted accurately. Specific primers in the conserved constant-segment region were used to synthesize first-strand cDNA for the TCR alpha and beta chains. To control for contamination, each cDNA library was double barcoded with a SMART-Mk sample barcode plus Illumina barcodes. TruSeq adapter sequences and Illumina sample barcodes were added in two successive PCR steps. Sequencing of the TCR alpha and beta cDNA libraries was done on the Illumina HiSeq platform using custom primers. The paper's data handling went like this. MiGEC was used to process raw reads and extract unique molecular identifiers, and MiXCR was used to find CDR3 positions. For each individual, recombination models were inferred using an EM algorithm with the repgenHMM and IGoR tools. Shared clonotype analysis was performed with the tcR package in R, normalizing sharing by the product of cloneset sizes. Out-of-frame nonproductive sequences were analyzed to study raw recombination free of thymic and clonal selection effects. The public reads were quality trimmed at Q25 with fastp and then assembled into clones with MiXCR by TCRdb, keeping productive beta chains. A single entry per CDR3 protein holds the most common genes and DNA from its merged rows. TCRdb's processing, not the authors', yielded these V and J calls. Across this sample there are around 280,000 distinct CDR3 sequences, with approximately 8% seen only once. 2.1% of the sample goes to the ten largest clones.

The trim is 1 base for V and 1 base for J, with a gap of 12 bases between the germline ends. The CDR3 holds 16 amino acids from the cysteine to the phenylalanine. Only the CDR3 portion is preserved as DNA: 48 bases, with reading frame beginning at the first base. CDR1 SGHVS and CDR2 FNYEAQ are derived from the germline V gene. This clonotype was detected a few times. Its antigen target is currently unknown. Within one base of it there is no much larger clone, and no base qualities were kept. These data were also filed under a second study, of yellow fever vaccine responses in identical twins. Drawing on the second study: According to the authors, the vaccine-induced T cell response in identical twins seemed to be partly convergent and partly specific to each individual. Focusing on identical twins, the study followed the T cell clones that responded to the vaccine, and did so with precision.

The origin of this receptor is a woman under 30 in good health. The V and J genes are TRBV7-6 and TRBJ2-3; the D gene cannot be resolved reliably. Sequenced sample: memory (CD45RO+) T cells sorted from blood. In light of the paper, this sample's cell subset or site label describes: CD45RO+ enriched T cells. The DNA sequence is as follows: TGTGCCAGCAGCTTAGGTTCGGTGGCGGGCACAGATACGCAGTATTTT. Translation gives CASSLGSVAGTDTQYF.